These 2 T cell receptor beta chains were sequenced from one sample in a study of blood T cell repertoires in COVID-19. TCRdb's copy holds only in-frame clones and misses some; the assay was immunoSEQ multiplex PCR. The sample shows about 220,000 clones, roughly four fifths of them seen only once. Sequenced material: PBMCs or T cells enriched from blood (not recorded which). These receptors originate from a woman in her 50s who had been exposed to COVID-19.

The chain uses TRBV7-3 and TRBJ1-1, with D perhaps TRBD1 (5 bases). The germline V gene encodes CDR1 SGHTA and CDR2 FQGTGA. The CDR3 has 16 residues. V lost 5 bases and J 1 base, leaving 17 bases between the germline ends. The CDR3 nucleotides are TGTGCCAGCAGCCCCGTCGGAGGGGTTCGGAACACTGAAGCTTTCTTT. Amino acid sequence: CASSPVGGVRNTEAFF.

This chain links TRBV10-3 with TRBJ1-1, with D hard to call. The V gene lost 6 bases and the J gene lost 4 bases, with 15 bases spanning the gap. The CDR3 consists of 14 residues. The germline V gene has CDR1 ENHRY and CDR2 SYGVKD. CDR3 loop: CAIRPREGSTEAFF. The CDR3 bases are TGTGCCATCAGACCAAGGGAGGGAAGCACTGAAGCTTTCTTT.